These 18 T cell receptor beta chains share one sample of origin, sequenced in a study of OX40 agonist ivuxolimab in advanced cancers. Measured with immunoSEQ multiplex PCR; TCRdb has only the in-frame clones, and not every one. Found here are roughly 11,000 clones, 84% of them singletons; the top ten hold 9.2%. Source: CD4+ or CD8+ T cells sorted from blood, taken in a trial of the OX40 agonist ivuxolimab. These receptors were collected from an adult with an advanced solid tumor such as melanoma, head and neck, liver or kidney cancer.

CDR3 coding DNA: TGTGCCAGCAGCTCCGGGACAGCGAACACTGAAGCTTTCTTT. This gives the protein CASSSGTANTEAFF. The V call is TRBV7-9, the J call TRBJ1-1; TRBD1 aligns across 7 bases. Trimming cost V 4 bases and J 1 base; bases outside gene matches: 3. The germline gives CDR1 SEHNR, CDR2 FQNEAQ (reference sequence). CDR3 size: 14 residues.

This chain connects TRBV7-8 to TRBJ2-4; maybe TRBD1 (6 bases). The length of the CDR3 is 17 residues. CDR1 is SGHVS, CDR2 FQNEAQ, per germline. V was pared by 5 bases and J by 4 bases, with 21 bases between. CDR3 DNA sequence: TGTGCCAGCAGCCAACGCCTCGTCGACAGGTCTAAAAACATTCAGTACTTC. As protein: CASSQRLVDRSKNIQYF.

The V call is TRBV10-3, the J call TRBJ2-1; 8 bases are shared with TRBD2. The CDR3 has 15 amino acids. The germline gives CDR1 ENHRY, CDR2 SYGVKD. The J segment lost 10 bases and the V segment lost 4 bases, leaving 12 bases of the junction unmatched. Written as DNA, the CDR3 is TGTGCCATCAGTGCCCCTACCGGGGGGGCCCACGAGCAGTTCTTC. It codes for CAISAPTGGAHEQFF.

The CDR3 nucleotides read TGTGCCAGCAGCTTAGCGTTGGCGGGGAACACTGAAGCTTTCTTT. It encodes CASSLALAGNTEAFF. The V call is TRBV7-2, the J call TRBJ1-1, with unresolved D. CDR3 size: 15 residues. Trimming took off 0 bases at V and 1 base at J, with 9 bases between the two ends. Germline V gene lookup returns CDR1 SGHTA and CDR2 FQGNSA. Complete variable domain (other parts from reference TRBV7-2 and TRBJ1-1): GAGVSQSPSNKVTEKGKDVELRCDPISGHTALYWYRQSLGQGLEFLIYFQGNSAPDKSGLPSDRFSAERTGGSVSTLTIQRTQQEDSAVYLCASSLALAGNTEAFFGQGTRLTVV.

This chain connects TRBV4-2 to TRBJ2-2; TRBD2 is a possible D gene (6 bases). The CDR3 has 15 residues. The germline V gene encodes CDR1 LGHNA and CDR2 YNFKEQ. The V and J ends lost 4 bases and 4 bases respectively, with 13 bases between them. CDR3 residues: CASSLGVEGTGELFF. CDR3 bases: TGTGCCAGCAGCCTAGGCGTGGAGGGCACCGGGGAGCTGTTTTTT.

CDR3 in amino acids: CAWNWDRGDTEAFF. CDR3 in DNA: TGTGCCTGGAATTGGGACAGGGGGGACACTGAAGCTTTCTTT. The J gene is TRBJ1-1, the V gene TRBV30; 11 bases align to TRBD1. The CDR3 covers 14 residues. CDR1 is GTSNPN, CDR2 SVGIG, per germline (reference sequence). V shed 4 bases and J 3 bases; nucleotides not matched to a gene: 4.

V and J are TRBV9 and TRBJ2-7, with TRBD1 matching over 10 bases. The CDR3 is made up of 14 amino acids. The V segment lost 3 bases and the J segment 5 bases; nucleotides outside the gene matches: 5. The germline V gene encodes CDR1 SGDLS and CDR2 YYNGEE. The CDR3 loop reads CASSGGDRGHEQYF. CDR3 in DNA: TGTGCCAGCAGCGGGGGCGACAGGGGGCACGAGCAGTACTTC. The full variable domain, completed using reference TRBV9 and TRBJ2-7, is DSGVTQTPKHLITATGQRVTLRCSPRSGDLSVYWYQQSLDQGLQFLIQYYNGEERAKGNILERFSAQQFPDLHSELNLSSLELGDSALYFCASSGGDRGHEQYFGPGTRLTVT.

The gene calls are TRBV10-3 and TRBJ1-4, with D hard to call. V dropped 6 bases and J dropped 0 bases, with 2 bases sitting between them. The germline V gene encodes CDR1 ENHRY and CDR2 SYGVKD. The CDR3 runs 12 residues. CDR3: CAISATNEKLFF. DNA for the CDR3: TGTGCCATCAGCGCAACTAATGAAAAACTGTTTTTT.

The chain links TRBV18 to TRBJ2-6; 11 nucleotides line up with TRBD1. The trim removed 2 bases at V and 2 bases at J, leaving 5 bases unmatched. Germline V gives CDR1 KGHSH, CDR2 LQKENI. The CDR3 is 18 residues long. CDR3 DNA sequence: TGTGCCAGCTCACCAACGGGACAGGGGGATGCTGGGGCCAACGTCCTGACTTTC. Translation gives CASSPTGQGDAGANVLTF.

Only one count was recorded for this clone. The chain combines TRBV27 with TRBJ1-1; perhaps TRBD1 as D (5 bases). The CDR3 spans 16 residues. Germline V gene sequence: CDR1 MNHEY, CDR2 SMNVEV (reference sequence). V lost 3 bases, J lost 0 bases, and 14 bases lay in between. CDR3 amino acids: CASSFTTGLVNTEAFF. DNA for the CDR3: TGTGCCAGCAGTTTTACAACAGGATTGGTGAACACTGAAGCTTTCTTT.

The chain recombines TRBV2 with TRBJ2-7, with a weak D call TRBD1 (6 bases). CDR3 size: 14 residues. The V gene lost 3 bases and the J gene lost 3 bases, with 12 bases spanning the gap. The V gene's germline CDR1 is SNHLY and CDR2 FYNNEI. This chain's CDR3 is CASSDWGPGYEQYF. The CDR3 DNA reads TGTGCCAGCAGTGATTGGGGGCCGGGCTACGAGCAGTACTTC.

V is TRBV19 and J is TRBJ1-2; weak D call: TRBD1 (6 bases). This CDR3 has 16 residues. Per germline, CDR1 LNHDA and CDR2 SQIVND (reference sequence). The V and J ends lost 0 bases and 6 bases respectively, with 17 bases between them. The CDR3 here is CASSIDPFPRGNGYTF. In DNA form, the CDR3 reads TGTGCCAGTAGTATAGATCCTTTCCCAAGGGGGAATGGCTACACCTTC.

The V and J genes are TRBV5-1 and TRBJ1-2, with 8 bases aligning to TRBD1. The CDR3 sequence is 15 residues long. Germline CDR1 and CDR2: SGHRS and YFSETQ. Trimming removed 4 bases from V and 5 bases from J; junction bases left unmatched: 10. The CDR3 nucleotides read TGCGCCAGCAGCCCCGACAGGGGTGGAGGGTATGGCTACACCTTC. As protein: CASSPDRGGGYGYTF.

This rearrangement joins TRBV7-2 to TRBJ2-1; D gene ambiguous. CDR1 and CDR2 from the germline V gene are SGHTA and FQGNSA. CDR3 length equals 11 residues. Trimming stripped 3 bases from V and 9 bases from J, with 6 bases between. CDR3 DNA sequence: TGTGCCAGCAGCTTGGGCACTGAGCAGTTCTTC. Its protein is CASSLGTEQFF.

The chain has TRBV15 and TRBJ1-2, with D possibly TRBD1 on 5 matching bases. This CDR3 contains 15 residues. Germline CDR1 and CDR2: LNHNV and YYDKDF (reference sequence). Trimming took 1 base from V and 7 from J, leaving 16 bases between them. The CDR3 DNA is TGTGCCACCAGCAGAGTACTAGACAGAAGGAGTGGCTACACCTTC. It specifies CATSRVLDRRSGYTF.

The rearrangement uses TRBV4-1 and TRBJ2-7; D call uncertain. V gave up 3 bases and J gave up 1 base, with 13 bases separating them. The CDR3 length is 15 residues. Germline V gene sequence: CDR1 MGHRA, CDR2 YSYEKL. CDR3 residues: CASSQSSHDSYEQYF. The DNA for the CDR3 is TGCGCCAGCAGCCAGTCCTCACATGATTCCTACGAGCAGTACTTC.

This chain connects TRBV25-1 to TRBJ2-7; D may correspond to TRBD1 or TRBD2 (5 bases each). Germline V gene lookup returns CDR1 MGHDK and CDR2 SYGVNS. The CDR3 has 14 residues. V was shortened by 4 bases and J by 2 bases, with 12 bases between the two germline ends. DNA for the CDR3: TGTGCCAGCAGTGGGGGTGGGGGTCCCTACGAGCAGTACTTC. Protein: CASSGGGGPYEQYF.

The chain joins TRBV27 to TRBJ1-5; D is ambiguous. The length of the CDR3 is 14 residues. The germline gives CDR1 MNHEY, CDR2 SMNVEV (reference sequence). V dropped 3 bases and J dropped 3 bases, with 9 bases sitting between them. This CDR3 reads CASSLSYPNQPQHF. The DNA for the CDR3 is TGTGCCAGCAGTTTGTCGTACCCCAATCAGCCCCAGCATTTT.